This is a list of T cell receptor beta chains from one sample in a study of blood T cell repertoires in COVID-19. Using immunoSEQ multiplex PCR, the repertoire was profiled, and TCRdb retains in-frame clones only, with some absent. Seen here are hundreds of thousands of clones, roughly 90% observed once, and the top ten hold roughly 4%. The sequenced material came from PBMCs or T cells enriched from blood (not recorded which). Receptor source: a woman aged 25 to 39 with acute COVID-19. The CDR3 runs from the conserved cysteine through the conserved F or W. D genes are given only for firm matches. Where a row states a size, it is once, few, many or the class of an expanded clone; other rows omit it.

>.|TRBV27|TRBJ2-1|TRBD2
CASSLGRLAGFPKQFF
TGTGCCAGCAGTTTAGGACGGCTAGCGGGTTTTCCGAAACAGTTCTTC
>.|TRBV7-2|TRBJ1-1|TRBD1
CASSFRTGLNTEAFF
TGTGCCAGCAGCTTCAGGACAGGGTTGAACACTGAAGCTTTCTTT
>.|TRBV6-1|TRBJ2-4|.
CASSEILAKNIQYF
TGTGCCAGCAGTGAGATACTAGCCAAAAACATTCAGTACTTC
>once|TRBV5-6|TRBJ1-4|.
CASSLDGGVVEEKLFF
TGTGCCAGCAGCTTGGACGGCGGGGTGGTGGAAGAAAAACTGTTTTTT
>.|TRBV2|TRBJ1-5|TRBD1
CASRGTGGNQPQHF
TGTGCCAGCAGAGGGACAGGGGGAAATCAGCCCCAGCATTTT
>.|TRBV7-2|TRBJ2-7|.
CASSPGGSSGEQYF
TGTGCCAGCAGCCCTGGGGGGTCCTCCGGCGAGCAGTACTTC
>.|TRBV10-3|TRBJ1-2|TRBD1
CAINLTGEDGYTF
TGTGCCATCAACCTGACAGGGGAGGATGGCTACACCTTC
>.|TRBV19|TRBJ1-5|.
CASSILVSYSNQPQHF
TGTGCCAGTAGTATCCTGGTCAGTTATAGCAATCAGCCCCAGCATTTT
>.|TRBV18|TRBJ1-2|.
CASSPPFRQTPNYGYTF
TGTGCCAGCTCACCACCTTTTAGACAGACTCCTAACTATGGCTACACCTTC
>.|TRBV19|TRBJ1-1|TRBD1
CASSPGQGKGNTEAFF
TGTGCCAGTAGTCCAGGACAGGGGAAAGGGAACACTGAAGCTTTCTTT
>once|TRBV18|TRBJ1-5|TRBD1
CASSPGTVGQPQHF
TGTGCCAGCTCACCCGGGACAGTCGGTCAGCCCCAGCATTTT
>.|TRBV29-1|TRBJ2-5|.
CSVERGWETQYF
TGCAGCGTTGAGAGGGGGTGGGAGACCCAGTACTTC
>.|TRBV7-9|TRBJ1-1|.
CASSPWGRRNTEAFF
TGTGCCAGCAGCCCTTGGGGGAGGAGGAACACTGAAGCTTTCTTT
>.|TRBV3-1/TRBV3-2|TRBJ1-1|.
CASSQDRANTEAFF
TGTGCCAGCAGCCAAGACAGGGCGAACACTGAAGCTTTCTTT
>.|TRBV6-2/TRBV6-3|TRBJ2-6|TRBD1
CASSRDRSGANVLTF
TGTGCCAGCAGCCGGGACAGGTCTGGGGCCAACGTCCTGACTTTC
>few|TRBV7-9|TRBJ2-2|.
CASSFQGFTGELFF
TGTGCCAGCAGCTTCCAGGGCTTCACCGGGGAGCTGTTTTTT
>.|TRBV5-1|TRBJ1-3|.
CASSLAQTGLGGNTIYF
TGCGCCAGCAGCTTGGCCCAAACAGGTCTAGGAGGAAACACCATATATTTT
>.|TRBV13|TRBJ2-7|TRBD1
CASSERTGIPEQYF
TGTGCCAGCAGTGAGAGGACAGGGATCCCCGAGCAGTACTTC
>.|TRBV3-1/TRBV3-2|TRBJ1-2|.
CASSQRDNGYGYTF
TGTGCCAGCAGCCAACGAGATAATGGCTATGGCTACACCTTC
>few|TRBV2|TRBJ1-1|.
CASSETGRPRDTEAFF
TGTGCCAGCAGTGAAACGGGCCGGCCGAGGGACACTGAAGCTTTCTTT
>.|TRBV29-1|TRBJ1-1|TRBD1
CSGAGQGPLEAFF
TGCAGCGGGGCGGGACAGGGGCCTCTTGAAGCTTTCTTT
>.|TRBV9|TRBJ1-1|.
CASSVVVGNTEAFF
TGTGCCAGCAGCGTAGTCGTCGGGAACACTGAAGCTTTCTTT
>.|TRBV28|TRBJ1-1|.
CASSPLRGTEAFF
TGTGCCAGCAGTCCCCTTCGGGGCACTGAAGCTTTCTTT